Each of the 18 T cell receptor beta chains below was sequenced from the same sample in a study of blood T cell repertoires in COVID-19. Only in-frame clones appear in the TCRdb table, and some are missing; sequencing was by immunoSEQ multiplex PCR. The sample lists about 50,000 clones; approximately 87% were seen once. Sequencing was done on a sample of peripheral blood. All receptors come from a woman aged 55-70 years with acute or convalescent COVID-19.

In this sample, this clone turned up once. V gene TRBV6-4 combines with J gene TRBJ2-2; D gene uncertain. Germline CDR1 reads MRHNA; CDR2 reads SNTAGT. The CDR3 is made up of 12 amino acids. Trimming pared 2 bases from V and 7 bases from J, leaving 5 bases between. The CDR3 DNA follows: TGTGCCAGCAGTGACGGTAGCGGGGAGCTGTTTTTT. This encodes CASSDGSGELFF.

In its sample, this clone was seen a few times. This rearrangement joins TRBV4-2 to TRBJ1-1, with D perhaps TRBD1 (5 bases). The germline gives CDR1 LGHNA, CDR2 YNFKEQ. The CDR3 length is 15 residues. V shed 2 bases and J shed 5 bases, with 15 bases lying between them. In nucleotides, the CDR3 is TGTGCCAGCAGCCAATTGGGGGGAGAAGAAACTGAAGCTTTCTTT. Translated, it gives CASSQLGGEETEAFF.

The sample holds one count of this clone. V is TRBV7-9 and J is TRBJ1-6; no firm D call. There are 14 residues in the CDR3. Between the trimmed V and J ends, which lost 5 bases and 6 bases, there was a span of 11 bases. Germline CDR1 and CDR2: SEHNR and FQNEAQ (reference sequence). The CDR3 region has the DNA TGTGCCAGCAGCCCAGACGGGTTTAATTCACCCCTCCACTTT. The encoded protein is CASSPDGFNSPLHF.

The CDR3 loop is CATRLAGGPGELFF. The CDR3 DNA is TGTGCCACCCGACTAGCGGGAGGTCCCGGGGAGCTGTTTTTT. The chain recombines TRBV27 with TRBJ2-2, with TRBD2 identical over 13 bases. J gave up 6 bases and V 10 bases, and 5 bases lay outside the gene matches. Germline CDR1 MNHEY, CDR2 SMNVEV (reference sequence). The CDR3 loop spans 14 amino acids.

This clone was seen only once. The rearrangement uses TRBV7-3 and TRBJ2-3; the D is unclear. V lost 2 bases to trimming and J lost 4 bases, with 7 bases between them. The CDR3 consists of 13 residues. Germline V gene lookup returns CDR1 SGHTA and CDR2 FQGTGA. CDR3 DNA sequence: TGTGCCAGCAGCTTAGAATCAGCAGATACGCAGTATTTT. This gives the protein CASSLESADTQYF.

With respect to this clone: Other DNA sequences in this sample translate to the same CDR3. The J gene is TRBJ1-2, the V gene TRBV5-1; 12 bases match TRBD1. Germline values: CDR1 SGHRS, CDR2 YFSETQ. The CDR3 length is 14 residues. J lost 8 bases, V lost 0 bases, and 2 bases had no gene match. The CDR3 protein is CASSLAGTGGGYTF. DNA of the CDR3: TGCGCCAGCAGCTTGGCCGGGACAGGGGGCGGCTACACCTTC.

The CDR3 nucleotides are TGTGCCAGCAGCTCGACTAGGACACGAGAGGGGCCTGAAGCTTTCTTT. This sequence encodes CASSSTRTREGPEAFF. V gene TRBV7-9 combines with J gene TRBJ1-1, with D perhaps matching TRBD1 (5 bases). This CDR3 spans 16 amino acids. Looked up from germline, CDR1 is SEHNR and CDR2 is FQNEAQ (reference sequence). V was shortened by 4 bases and J by 6 bases, with 21 bases between the two germline ends.

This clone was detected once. The CDR3 loop reads CASSDRVEGYTF. In nucleotides, the CDR3 is TGTGCCAGTAGTGACAGGGTCGAAGGCTACACCTTC. The chain combines TRBV19 with TRBJ1-2, with 7 bases aligning to TRBD1. The CDR3 is 12 amino acids. Germline V gives CDR1 LNHDA, CDR2 SQIVND (reference sequence). Trimming removed 5 bases from V and 8 bases from J; junction bases left unmatched: 5.

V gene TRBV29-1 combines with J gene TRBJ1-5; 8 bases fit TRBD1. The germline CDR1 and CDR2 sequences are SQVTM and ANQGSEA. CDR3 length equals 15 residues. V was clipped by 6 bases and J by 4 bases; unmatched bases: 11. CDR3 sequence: CSVATGARGNQPQHF. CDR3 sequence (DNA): TGCAGCGTAGCGACAGGGGCCCGGGGGAATCAGCCCCAGCATTTT.

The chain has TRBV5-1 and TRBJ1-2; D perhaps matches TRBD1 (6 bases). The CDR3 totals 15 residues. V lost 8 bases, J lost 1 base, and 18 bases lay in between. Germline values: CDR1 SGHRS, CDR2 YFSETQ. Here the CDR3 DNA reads TGCGCCAGATTAATACAGGGTACCCTTAACTATGGCTACACCTTC. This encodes CARLIQGTLNYGYTF.

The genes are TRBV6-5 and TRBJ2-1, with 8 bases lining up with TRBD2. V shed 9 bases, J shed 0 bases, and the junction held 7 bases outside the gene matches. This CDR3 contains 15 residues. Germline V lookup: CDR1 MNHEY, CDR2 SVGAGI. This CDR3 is CASGLARSSYNEQFF. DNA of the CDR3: TGTGCCAGTGGACTAGCTCGGAGCTCCTACAATGAGCAGTTCTTC.

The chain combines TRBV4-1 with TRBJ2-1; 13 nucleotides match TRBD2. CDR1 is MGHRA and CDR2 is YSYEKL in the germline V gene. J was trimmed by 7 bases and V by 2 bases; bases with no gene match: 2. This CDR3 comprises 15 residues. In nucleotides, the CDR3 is TGCGCCAGCAGCCAATGGACTAGCGGGAGTAATGAGCAGTTCTTC. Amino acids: CASSQWTSGSNEQFF.

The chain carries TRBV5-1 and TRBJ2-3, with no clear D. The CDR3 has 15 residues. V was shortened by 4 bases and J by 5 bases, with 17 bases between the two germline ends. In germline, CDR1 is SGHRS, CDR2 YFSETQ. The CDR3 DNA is TGCGCCAGCAGCCCCCTCCAGGTCCCCCAAGATACGCAGTATTTT. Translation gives CASSPLQVPQDTQYF.

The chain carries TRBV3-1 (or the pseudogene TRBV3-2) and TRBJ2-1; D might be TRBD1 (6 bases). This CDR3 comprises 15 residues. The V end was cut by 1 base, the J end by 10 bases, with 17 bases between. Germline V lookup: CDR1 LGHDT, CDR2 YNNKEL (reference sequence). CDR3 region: CASSQGNRVSVEQFF. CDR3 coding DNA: TGTGCCAGCAGCCAAGGGAACAGGGTCTCTGTGGAGCAGTTCTTC.

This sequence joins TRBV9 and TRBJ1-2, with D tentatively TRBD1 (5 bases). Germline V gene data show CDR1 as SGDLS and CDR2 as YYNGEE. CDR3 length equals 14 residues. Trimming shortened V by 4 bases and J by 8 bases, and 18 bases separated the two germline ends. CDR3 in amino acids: CASSPTRDSSGYTF. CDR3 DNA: TGTGCCAGCAGCCCAACCCGGGACTCCAGCGGCTACACCTTC.

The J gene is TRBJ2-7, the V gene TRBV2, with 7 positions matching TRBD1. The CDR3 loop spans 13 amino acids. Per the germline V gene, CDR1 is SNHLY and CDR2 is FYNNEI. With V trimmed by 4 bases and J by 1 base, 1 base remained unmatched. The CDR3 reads CASSAGQSYEQYF. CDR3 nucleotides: TGTGCCAGCAGTGCGGGACAGTCCTACGAGCAGTACTTC.

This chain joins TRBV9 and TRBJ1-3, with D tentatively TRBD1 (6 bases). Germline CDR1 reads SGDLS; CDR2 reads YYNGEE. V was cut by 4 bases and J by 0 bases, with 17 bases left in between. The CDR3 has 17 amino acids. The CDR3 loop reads CASSSTQGLSSGNTIYF. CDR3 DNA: TGTGCCAGCAGCTCCACACAGGGCTTGAGCTCTGGAAACACCATATATTTT.

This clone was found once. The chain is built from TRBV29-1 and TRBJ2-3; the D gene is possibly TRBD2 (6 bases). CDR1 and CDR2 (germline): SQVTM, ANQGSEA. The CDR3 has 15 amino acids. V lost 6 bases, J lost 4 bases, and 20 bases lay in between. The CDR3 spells CSVRTTQMGADTQYF. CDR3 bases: TGCAGCGTCAGGACTACCCAGATGGGGGCAGATACGCAGTATTTT.